A single T cell receptor (beta chain) is shown here with its context. The antigen remains undetermined. This sample was taken from a study of cytomegalovirus exposure and HLA in healthy donors. Primers for the PCR totalled 60 Vbeta and 13 Jbeta. Sequencing was performed with immunoSEQ multiplex PCR; in TCRdb, only in-frame clones are kept and a portion is missing. The listing records 100,000 to 150,000 clones. CDR1 and CDR2 from the germline V gene are MNHEY and SVGAGI. V lost 2 bases to trimming and J lost 7 bases; unmatched junction nucleotides: 4. There are 14 residues in the CDR3. Study conclusions and caveats: Accurate predictions that matched the HLA-A and HLA-B alleles of most subjects were reportedly made from TCR beta sequences.

The specimen was PBMCs. The chain is built from TRBV6-5 and TRBJ2-1; 8 bases agree with TRBD2. The source of this sequence is a man between 18 and 35 years old in good health and CMV-seronegative. CDR3 DNA sequence: TGTGCCAGCAGTTACGGCGGGGGGAGGAATGAGCAGTTCTTC. Amino acids: CASSYGGGRNEQFF.